Following are 25 T cell receptor beta chains from one sample sequenced in a study of T cells after yellow fever vaccination (dated by TCRdb to between 2018 and 2020). Library method: 5' RACE. Instrument used: Illumina NovaSeq 6000. Using fastp trimming at Q25 and MiXCR clonotype assembly, TCRdb reanalyzed the public sequencing data and kept in-frame beta chains. Rows with one shared CDR3 protein collapse into an entry with the most common genes and DNA. The sample records some 250,000 distinct CDR3 sequences, roughly 3.5% of which are singletons. The ten largest clones represent under 20% of the sample. The meaning of the sample's treatment or condition label: live attenuated yellow fever vaccine strain. Source: PBMCs, taken 15 days after the yellow fever booster vaccination. The origin of the receptors is a man aged 18 to 30 who received the YFV17D yellow fever vaccine.

This clonotype was observed many times. The V and J genes are TRBV9 and TRBJ2-1; 8 nucleotides line up with TRBD2. CDR3 length equals 16 residues. Unmatched junction bases numbered 9, after V lost 4 bases and J lost 3 bases. Germline V lookup: CDR1 SGDLS, CDR2 YYNGEE. The CDR3 is CASSQSGRGDYNEQFF. CDR3 bases: TGTGCCAGCAGCCAATCCGGGCGGGGGGACTACAATGAGCAGTTCTTC.

This clonotype was recorded many times. This chain joins TRBV29-1 and TRBJ1-5, with 7 bases fitting TRBD1. Germline V gives CDR1 SQVTM, CDR2 ANQGSEA. The trim removed 5 bases at V and 6 bases at J, leaving 7 bases unmatched. The CDR3 is 13 amino acids. CDR3 DNA sequence: TGCAGCGTTAAACAGGGGCTGGGTCAGCCCCAGCATTTT. Its protein product is CSVKQGLGQPQHF.

This clonotype was found many times. V and J are TRBV18 and TRBJ2-7; the D gene is possibly TRBD1 (5 bases). Germline V gene lookup returns CDR1 KGHSH and CDR2 LQKENI. V lost 4 bases and J 6 bases, leaving 19 bases between the germline ends. The CDR3 is 15 residues long. This chain's CDR3 is CASSRSRQGSGEQYF. The CDR3 nucleotides read TGTGCCAGCTCACGGTCGCGCCAGGGTTCGGGCGAGCAGTACTTC.

This clonotype was counted a few times. The junction shows a germline mismatch at one end, possibly a read error. V gene TRBV5-1 combines with J gene TRBJ2-7; either TRBD1 or TRBD2 may supply D (6 bases each). Germline CDR1 is SGHRS and CDR2 is YFSETQ. The CDR3 is made up of 14 amino acids. For the CDR3, the DNA is TGCGCCAGCAGCTTAAGCCAATCCTCGGGGGCTAGCAACTTC. Translation: CASSLSQSSGASNF. Full variable domain (remainder filled in from reference TRBV5-1 and TRBJ2-7): KAGVTQTPRYLIKTRGQQVTLSCSPISGHRSVSWYQQTPGQGLQFLFEYFSETQRNKGNFPGRFSGRQFSNSRSEMNVSTLELGDSALYLCASSLSQSSGASNFGPGTRLTVT.

At least ten counts were recorded for this clonotype. The chain employs TRBV20-1 and TRBJ2-3; D possibly matches TRBD1 or TRBD2 (5 bases each). The CDR3 loop spans 14 amino acids. Germline-derived CDR1 and CDR2 are DFQATT and SNEGSKA (reference sequence). Between the trimmed V and J ends, which lost 6 bases and 1 base, there was a span of 14 bases. CDR3 nucleotides: TGCAGTGCCCCCGGTCGGGGCCGCACAGATACGCAGTATTTT. Translation gives CSAPGRGRTDTQYF.

This clonotype was observed at least ten times. The chain recombines TRBV7-2 with TRBJ2-3, with D possibly TRBD2 on 6 matching bases. V was cut by 0 bases and J by 5 bases, with 9 bases left in between. This CDR3 has 14 amino acids. CDR1 is SGHTA, CDR2 FQGNSA, per germline. CDR3 sequence: CASSLARRVDTQYF. The CDR3 DNA is TGTGCCAGCAGCTTAGCGCGGAGGGTAGATACGCAGTATTTT.

The J gene is TRBJ1-5, the V gene TRBV20-1, with 11 positions matching TRBD1. Losses at the gene ends were 4 bases for V and 5 bases for J; bases not matched to a gene: 7. The germline V gene has CDR1 DFQATT and CDR2 SNEGSKA (reference sequence). The CDR3 covers 15 residues. In nucleotides, the CDR3 is TGCAGTGCTATACGGACAGGGGGCCGGGATCAGCCCCAGCATTTT. Its translation: CSAIRTGGRDQPQHF.

This clonotype came up many times. V and J are TRBV19 and TRBJ1-5, with 12 bases identical to TRBD1. The V gene's germline CDR1 is LNHDA and CDR2 SQIVND (reference sequence). The CDR3 totals 16 residues. Trimming took 7 bases from V and 6 from J; bases not matched to a gene: 10. The CDR3 nucleotides are TGTGCCAGTAATACCGGGACAGGGGGCTTTTTTCAGCCCCAGCATTTT. Translation gives CASNTGTGGFFQPQHF.

This clonotype was picked up many times. The chain recombines TRBV5-1 with TRBJ1-4; D is possibly TRBD1 (5 bases). With 4 bases removed from V and 7 bases from J, the gap between germline ends came to 20 bases. Germline V gives CDR1 SGHRS, CDR2 YFSETQ. The CDR3 length is 16 residues. The chain's CDR3 is CASSPGGGARVEKLFF. The CDR3 coding sequence is TGCGCCAGCAGCCCTGGAGGCGGGGCTCGGGTTGAAAAACTGTTTTTT.

This clonotype was found a few times. The rearrangement uses TRBV5-1 and TRBJ2-7; maybe TRBD1 (7 bases). Trimming shortened V by 5 bases and J by 5 bases, and 17 bases separated the two germline ends. This CDR3 region has 14 residues. Germline-derived CDR1 and CDR2 are SGHRS and YFSETQ. The CDR3 DNA sequence: TGCGCCAGCAGGGGAGAAGGGGGCGGGGACGAGCAGTACGTC. Its translation is CASRGEGGGDEQYV.

There are many counts of this clonotype. This chain joins TRBV20-1 and TRBJ1-2; TRBD1 matches at 8 bases. V was pared by 6 bases and J by 4 bases, with 1 base of the junction left unmatched. Germline CDR1 reads DFQATT; CDR2 reads SNEGSKA (reference sequence). This CDR3 spans 11 amino acids. The CDR3 protein is CSAGTGYGYTF. DNA for the CDR3: TGCAGTGCGGGGACAGGCTATGGCTACACCTTC.

On this clonotype: One base away lies a much larger clone, so this may be a sequencing read error. This chain uses TRBV15 with TRBJ1-2, with TRBD1 matching 10 bases. CDR3 length equals 15 residues. The germline V gene has CDR1 LNHNV and CDR2 YYDKDF (reference sequence). CDR3 sequence: CASSRTGTGVLGYTF. The CDR3 bases are TGTGCCAGCAGCAGGACCGGGACAGGGGTACTTGGCTACACCTTC.

In its sample, this clonotype was seen many times. V and J are TRBV13 and TRBJ2-1; TRBD2 aligns across 14 bases. J gave up 8 bases and V 5 bases, and 5 bases lay outside the gene matches. This CDR3 contains 15 residues. CDR1 and CDR2 (germline): PRHDT, FYEKMQ (reference sequence). DNA of the CDR3: TGTGCCAGCAGCGCGAGGACTAGCGGGGGGTATGAGCAGTTCTTC. It specifies CASSARTSGGYEQFF. Full variable domain (rest looked up from reference TRBV13 and TRBJ2-1): AAGVIQSPRHLIKEKRETATLKCYPIPRHDTVYWYQQGPGQDPQFLISFYEKMQSDKGSIPDRFSAQQFSDYHSELNMSSLELGDSALYFCASSARTSGGYEQFFGPGTRLTVL.

The chain recombines TRBV20-1 with TRBJ1-4, with a tentative D call TRBD1 (6 bases). CDR3 size: 14 residues. V was pared by 6 bases and J by 4 bases, with 15 bases between. CDR1 is DFQATT and CDR2 is SNEGSKA in the germline V gene (reference sequence). This chain's CDR3 is CSAAPRDNNEKLFF. The DNA of the CDR3 is TGCAGTGCCGCCCCCCGGGACAATAATGAAAAACTGTTTTTT.

This clonotype was counted at least ten times. The CDR3 reads CASSLEASGGETQYF. CDR3 DNA: TGCGCCAGCAGCTTGGAGGCTAGCGGGGGGGAGACCCAGTACTTC. The V gene is TRBV5-1, the J gene TRBJ2-5; TRBD2 matches at 11 bases. The CDR3 loop spans 15 amino acids. The J segment lost 5 bases and the V segment lost 0 bases, leaving 3 bases of the junction unmatched. Germline assignment: CDR1 SGHRS and CDR2 YFSETQ.

This clonotype was counted ten times or more. The gene calls are TRBV7-2 and TRBJ2-5, with 13 bases fitting TRBD2. V lost 7 bases, J lost 2 bases, and 4 bases stayed unmatched. This CDR3 comprises 15 residues. The germline CDR1 and CDR2 sequences are SGHTA and FQGNSA. The CDR3 DNA sequence: TGTGCCAGCAAATCGGGACTAGCGGGGCAAGAGACCCAGTACTTC. Protein product: CASKSGLAGQETQYF.

This clonotype was seen repeatedly, ten times or more. This sequence joins TRBV5-8 and TRBJ1-2; 8 nucleotides line up with TRBD1. V dropped 4 bases and J dropped 4; count of bases not matched to a gene: 6. The CDR3 extends over 14 amino acids. CDR1 SGHTS and CDR2 YDEGEE come from the germline V gene. The CDR3 DNA sequence: TGTGCCAGCAGCCCAGGGGGCGAGGGCTATGGCTACACCTTC. Amino acid sequence: CASSPGGEGYGYTF.

This clonotype was seen at least ten times. DNA for the CDR3: TGTGCCAGCAGCTTACCCCGGGCCTCGTACCAAGAGACCCAGTACTTC. Translating it yields CASSLPRASYQETQYF. V usage is TRBV7-6 and J usage is TRBJ2-5; no clear D gene. The CDR3 covers 16 residues. CDR1 is SGHVS and CDR2 is FNYEAQ in the germline V gene. The V end was cut by 2 bases, the J end by 0 bases, with 13 bases between.

This clonotype was recorded at least ten times. J is TRBJ1-5 and V is TRBV3-1; TRBD1 matches 7 bases. This CDR3 comprises 13 residues. Germline loops: CDR1 LGHDT, CDR2 YNNKEL (reference sequence). Trimming took 3 bases from V and 6 from J; bases not matched to a gene: 2. The CDR3 nucleotides read TGTGCCAGCAGCCACGACAGGGCTCAGCCCCAGCATTTT. Translation: CASSHDRAQPQHF.

The rearrangement links TRBV6-5 to TRBJ2-6, with TRBD2 matching 8 bases. The germline V gene encodes CDR1 MNHEY and CDR2 SVGAGI. V trimming: 2 bases; J trimming: 3 bases; junction bases outside the gene matches: 6. This CDR3 contains 17 residues. CDR3 in amino acids: CASSYGSGDFGANVLTF. The CDR3 DNA reads as TGTGCCAGCAGTTACGGTAGCGGGGATTTTGGGGCCAACGTCCTGACTTTC.

Many counts were recorded for this clonotype. The DNA for the CDR3 is TGTGCCAGCAGCCTTGAGGATCAGGTTAGCAATCAGCCCCAGCATTTT. Amino acid sequence: CASSLEDQVSNQPQHF. The rearrangement uses TRBV5-5 and TRBJ1-5; D unclear. The CDR3 is 16 residues long. The ends were cut back, 4 bases at V and 0 bases at J, with 14 bases in the middle. Germline CDR1 is SGHKS and CDR2 is YYEKEE (reference sequence).

Ten or more counts support this clonotype. The CDR3 loop reads CASSLKAGGSDTQYF. DNA for the CDR3: TGCGCCAGCAGCTTGAAAGCGGGGGGGTCAGATACGCAGTATTTT. The chain recombines TRBV5-1 with TRBJ2-3, with TRBD2 identical over 10 bases. The CDR3 covers 15 residues. Germline loops: CDR1 SGHRS, CDR2 YFSETQ. V dropped 1 base and J dropped 4; count of bases not matched to a gene: 3.

This clonotype was seen many times. The chain joins TRBV11-1 to TRBJ2-2; perhaps TRBD1 as D (5 bases). Germline V lookup: CDR1 SGHAT, CDR2 FQDESV (reference sequence). The V gene lost 5 bases and the J gene lost 4 bases, with 20 bases spanning the gap. This CDR3 contains 17 residues. CDR3: CASSRPPGNGLTGELFF. In DNA form, the CDR3 reads TGTGCCAGCAGCCGACCCCCAGGGAATGGTCTCACCGGGGAGCTGTTTTTT.

This clonotype was seen repeatedly, ten times or more. The J gene is TRBJ2-3, the V gene TRBV5-1; D gene unclear. Germline CDR1 is SGHRS and CDR2 is YFSETQ. This CDR3 spans 14 amino acids. The ends were cut back, 4 bases at V and 0 bases at J, with 9 bases in the middle. The CDR3 bases are TGCGCCAGCAGCCTGAGATATAGCACAGATACGCAGTATTTT. Its protein is CASSLRYSTDTQYF. Variable domain in full (rest from reference TRBV5-1 and TRBJ2-3): KAGVTQTPRYLIKTRGQQVTLSCSPISGHRSVSWYQQTPGQGLQFLFEYFSETQRNKGNFPGRFSGRQFSNSRSEMNVSTLELGDSALYLCASSLRYSTDTQYFGPGTRLTVL.

This clonotype was seen at least ten times. This sequence joins TRBV5-1 and TRBJ1-4, with D perhaps matching TRBD1 (6 bases). Germline V gives CDR1 SGHRS, CDR2 YFSETQ. The CDR3 sequence is 14 residues long. V was cut by 1 base and J by 5 bases, with 9 bases left in between. The CDR3 coding sequence is TGCGCCAGCAGCTTGTCGGGGGCGAATGAAAAACTGTTTTTT. Encoded protein: CASSLSGANEKLFF.